The 26 T cell receptor beta chains below come from one sample, sequenced in a study of cytomegalovirus exposure and HLA in healthy donors. Sequencing used immunoSEQ multiplex PCR; TCRdb keeps in-frame clones, though not all of them. The data contain approximately 82,000 clones, roughly 96% of them singletons. The sequenced sample was PBMCs. The source is a woman aged 18-29 years in good health and CMV-seronegative.

The V and J genes are TRBV5-6 and TRBJ1-1; tentative D call: TRBD1 (6 bases). V was clipped by 2 bases and J by 4 bases, with 9 bases between them. This CDR3 is built from 13 residues. Germline V gene sequence: CDR1 SGHDT, CDR2 YYEEEE. CDR3 bases: TGTGCCAGCAGCTTAGGGGGGGGCACTGAAGCTTTCTTT. Amino acid sequence: CASSLGGGTEAFF.

Turning to this clone: Sequence at one end of the junction differs from germline and may be a read error. The V gene is TRBV7-9, the J gene TRBJ1-2; weak D call: TRBD1 (6 bases). Germline CDR1 reads SEHNR; CDR2 reads FQNEAQ (reference sequence). The CDR3 contains 12 residues. The CDR3 protein is CASSLIPPGDGF. For the CDR3, the DNA is TGTGCCAGCAGCTTAATCCCCCCAGGGGATGGTTTC. Looking up the rest from reference TRBV7-9 and TRBJ1-2 gives the full variable domain: DTGVSQNPRHKITKRGQNVTFRCDPISEHNRLYWYRQTLGQGPEFLTYFQNEAQLEKSRLLSDRFSAERPKGSFSTLEIQRTEQGDSAMYLCASSLIPPGDGFGSGTRLTVV.

The chain has TRBV2 and TRBJ2-2; TRBD2 matches 7 bases. Germline CDR1 and CDR2: SNHLY and FYNNEI. The CDR3 runs 15 residues. After removal of 6 bases from V and 2 bases from J, the junction contained 6 bases not matched to a gene. The CDR3 here is CASSAGTTNTGELFF. The CDR3 DNA reads TGTGCCAGCAGCGCCGGGACTACAAACACCGGGGAGCTGTTTTTT.

This rearrangement joins TRBV11-2 to TRBJ1-5; D ambiguous. The CDR3 is made up of 13 amino acids. Germline V CDR1 and CDR2: SGHAT, FQNNGV. The V end lost 0 bases, the J end lost 12 bases, and 12 bases lay between the germline ends. CDR3 residues: CASSLDRTSIQHF. CDR3 coding DNA: TGTGCCAGCAGCTTAGATCGGACTTCAATCCAGCATTTT. Drawing the rest from reference TRBV11-2 and TRBJ1-5, the complete variable domain is EAGVAQSPRYKIIEKRQSVAFWCNPISGHATLYWYQQILGQGPKLLIQFQNNGVVDDSQLPKDRFSAERLKGVDSTLKIQPAKLEDSAVYLCASSLDRTSIQHFGDGTRLSIL.

This chain uses TRBV13 with TRBJ2-6; 14 bases agree with TRBD2. V was clipped by 5 bases and J by 0 bases; unmatched bases: 3. Germline V gene sequence: CDR1 PRHDT, CDR2 FYEKMQ (reference sequence). This CDR3 contains 18 residues. The CDR3 DNA follows: TGTGCCAGCAGCCATGGACTAGCGGGGGGCTCTGGGGCCAACGTCCTGACTTTC. It is translated as CASSHGLAGGSGANVLTF.

The genes are TRBV27 and TRBJ2-3, with a weak D call TRBD1 (5 bases). Germline assignment: CDR1 MNHEY and CDR2 SMNVEV (reference sequence). This CDR3 region has 14 residues. V gave up 6 bases and J gave up 4 bases, with 14 bases separating them. The CDR3 is CASRKTRGSDTQYF. The CDR3 coding sequence is TGTGCCAGCAGAAAAACAAGGGGTTCAGATACGCAGTATTTT.

The rearrangement joins TRBV7-2 to TRBJ1-5, with D unclear. This CDR3 spans 15 amino acids. V was shortened by 1 base and J by 0 bases, with 7 bases between the two germline ends. Germline CDR1 reads SGHTA; CDR2 reads FQGNSA. The CDR3 reads CASSLGQASNQPQHF. In DNA, the CDR3 is TGTGCCAGCAGCTTAGGGCAGGCTAGCAATCAGCCCCAGCATTTT.

The chain's CDR3 is CAIRQGVPNTEAFF. Written as DNA, the CDR3 is TGTGCCATCAGGCAAGGGGTTCCGAACACTGAAGCTTTCTTT. V is TRBV10-3 and J is TRBJ1-1, with a weak D call TRBD1 (5 bases). The V end lost 6 bases, the J end lost 1 base, and 12 bases lay between the germline ends. The CDR3 loop spans 14 amino acids. Germline V lookup: CDR1 ENHRY, CDR2 SYGVKD.

This clone occurred a few times. V and J are TRBV6-4 and TRBJ2-3; maybe TRBD2 (6 bases). The CDR3 is made up of 15 amino acids. Germline V gene sequence: CDR1 MRHNA, CDR2 SNTAGT. V was clipped by 6 bases and J by 0 bases, with 13 bases between them. CDR3 region: CASSALEGSTDTQYF. In DNA, the CDR3 is TGTGCCAGCAGCGCATTGGAGGGGAGCACAGATACGCAGTATTTT.

This chain links TRBV5-1 with TRBJ2-1, with D tentatively TRBD1 (6 bases). CDR1 SGHRS and CDR2 YFSETQ come from the germline V gene. The CDR3 runs 15 residues. With 0 bases removed from V and 5 bases from J, the gap between germline ends came to 12 bases. The CDR3 DNA is TGCGCCAGCAGCTTGGCAAGGACAGCTAACAATGAGCAGTTCTTC. It translates to CASSLARTANNEQFF.

The chain links TRBV4-1 to TRBJ2-1; D not certain. Germline V lookup: CDR1 MGHRA, CDR2 YSYEKL. The CDR3 is made up of 16 amino acids. V lost 1 base to trimming and J lost 5 bases, with 15 bases between them. The CDR3 sequence is CASSQVFTPPNNEQFF. For the CDR3, the DNA is TGCGCCAGCAGCCAAGTATTTACACCACCCAACAATGAGCAGTTCTTC.

V usage is TRBV10-3 and J usage is TRBJ1-2; D is uncertain. V was cut by 8 bases and J by 5 bases, with 12 bases left in between. CDR3 length equals 12 residues. Germline CDR1 and CDR2: ENHRY and SYGVKD. For the CDR3, the DNA is TGTGCCATCCCCAACTTCCTTTATGGCTACACCTTC. Residues: CAIPNFLYGYTF.

The genes are TRBV6-5 and TRBJ1-4; no definite D call. The germline gives CDR1 MNHEY, CDR2 SVGAGI. The CDR3 has 13 residues. V lost 9 bases and J lost 6, with 14 bases in between. The chain's CDR3 is CASTASRHEKLFF. Here the CDR3 DNA reads TGTGCCAGTACGGCCTCGCGGCATGAAAAACTGTTTTTT.

The gene calls are TRBV7-2 and TRBJ2-3; a weak D match, TRBD2 (6 bases). V lost 5 bases and J lost 1, with 19 bases in between. The CDR3 runs to 17 residues. CDR1 and CDR2 (germline): SGHTA, FQGNSA. The CDR3 bases are TGTGCCAGCAGCCCCACCTCTAGCGCAAGGGGCACAGATACGCAGTATTTT. It encodes CASSPTSSARGTDTQYF.

For this clone: The same CDR3 can be traced to other DNA sequences in this sample. In nucleotides, the CDR3 is TGTGCCAGCAGTCCTTCCTACGAGCAGTACTTC. It yields the protein CASSPSYEQYF. The chain is built from TRBV7-2 and TRBJ2-7; no definite D call. The CDR3 sequence is 11 residues long. Trimming took 6 bases from V and 1 from J, leaving 4 bases between them. Germline lookup yields CDR1 SGHTA and CDR2 FQGNSA.

This chain joins TRBV4-1 and TRBJ2-3; TRBD1 matches 9 bases. CDR1 and CDR2 from the germline V gene are MGHRA and YSYEKL. J gave up 5 bases and V 5 bases, and 11 bases lay outside the gene matches. The CDR3 contains 16 residues. CDR3 residues: CASSSPAGTGLDTQYF. For the CDR3, the DNA is TGCGCCAGCAGCTCACCCGCCGGGACAGGGTTAGATACGCAGTATTTT.

The genes are TRBV7-8 and TRBJ2-1, with 10 bases aligning to TRBD1. There are 16 residues in the CDR3. CDR1 SGHVS and CDR2 FQNEAQ come from the germline V gene. The V and J ends lost 5 bases and 7 bases, in that order; junction bases with no gene match: 11. The CDR3, as DNA: TGTGCCAGCAGCACGCACCGGGACAGGGGAGGGAATGAGCAGTTCTTC. It specifies CASSTHRDRGGNEQFF. Full variable domain (missing parts from reference TRBV7-8 and TRBJ2-1): GAGVSQSPRYKVAKRGQDVALRCDPISGHVSLFWYQQALGQGPEFLTYFQNEAQLDKSGLPSDRFFAERPEGSVSTLKIQRTQQEDSAVYLCASSTHRDRGGNEQFFGPGTRLTVL.

This chain uses TRBV4-1 with TRBJ1-2, with D tentatively TRBD1 (6 bases). V was cut by 4 bases and J by 8 bases, with 17 bases left in between. CDR1 is MGHRA and CDR2 is YSYEKL in the germline V gene. The CDR3 is 14 amino acids. CDR3 coding DNA: TGCGCCAGCAGCCCCGGGGGGGGCGATCGAGGCTACACCTTC. Translated: CASSPGGGDRGYTF.

This sequence joins TRBV28 and TRBJ1-5; D remains ambiguous. This CDR3 has 15 residues. CDR1 is MDHEN, CDR2 SYDVKM, per germline. V shed 2 bases and J shed 3 bases, with 11 bases lying between them. The CDR3 region is CASSLRLRHNQPQHF. The CDR3 DNA reads TGTGCCAGCAGTTTAAGGTTGAGGCACAATCAGCCCCAGCATTTT.

V gene TRBV18 combines with J gene TRBJ2-3, with TRBD1 as a possible D gene (6 bases). The CDR3 totals 16 residues. V gave up 3 bases and J gave up 3 bases, with 16 bases separating them. Per the germline V gene, CDR1 is KGHSH and CDR2 is LQKENI. CDR3 coding DNA: TGTGCCAGCTCACCGGCAGGGGCAATAAGAACAGATACGCAGTATTTT. This gives the protein CASSPAGAIRTDTQYF.

The chain is built from TRBV7-6 and TRBJ1-4; TRBD1 matches 8 bases. The trim removed 5 bases at V and 6 bases at J, leaving 5 bases unmatched. The CDR3 spans 14 residues. CDR1 SGHVS and CDR2 FNYEAQ come from the germline V gene. CDR3 sequence reads: CASSLTGGDEKLFF. CDR3 coding DNA: TGTGCCAGCAGCCTCACAGGGGGAGATGAAAAACTGTTTTTT.

The chain has TRBV27 and TRBJ2-1; D possibly corresponds to TRBD1 (5 bases). The CDR3 contains 17 residues. The germline V gene has CDR1 MNHEY and CDR2 SMNVEV (reference sequence). The ends were cut back, 5 bases at V and 1 base at J, with 18 bases in the middle. CDR3 sequence reads: CASSTRSTGRSYNEQFF. The CDR3 DNA sequence: TGTGCCAGCAGTACCCGCTCTACAGGCCGATCCTACAATGAGCAGTTCTTC.

This rearrangement joins TRBV28 to TRBJ1-1; no reliable D call. The CDR3 sequence is 14 residues long. Germline V lookup: CDR1 MDHEN, CDR2 SYDVKM. V dropped 3 bases and J dropped 6 bases, with 14 bases sitting between them. CDR3 in DNA: TGTGCCAGCAGTTTGACCGGGGTGGCGCCTGAAGCTTTCTTT. Encoded protein: CASSLTGVAPEAFF.

The chain has TRBV2 and TRBJ2-5; D perhaps matches TRBD2 (6 bases). This CDR3 spans 14 amino acids. Germline V gives CDR1 SNHLY, CDR2 FYNNEI. Trimming stripped 9 bases from V and 7 bases from J, with 21 bases between. The CDR3 reads CASHAGTTPGTQYF. The CDR3 DNA follows: TGTGCCAGTCATGCGGGAACCACCCCGGGGACCCAGTACTTC.

This chain links TRBV5-1 with TRBJ1-1; D is possibly TRBD1 (5 bases). The germline V gene has CDR1 SGHRS and CDR2 YFSETQ. The V gene lost 0 bases and the J gene lost 4 bases, with 13 bases spanning the gap. This CDR3 has 15 residues. CDR3 coding DNA: TGCGCCAGCAGCTTGGCCGGGGGTTCGGGCACTGAAGCTTTCTTT. Translation gives CASSLAGGSGTEAFF.

This sequence joins TRBV6-1 and TRBJ2-7; 7 bases line up with TRBD2. In germline, CDR1 is MNHNS, CDR2 SASEGT. The CDR3 runs 15 residues. After removal of 4 bases from V and 3 bases from J, the junction contained 9 bases not matched to a gene. The CDR3 reads CASSVGLAEYYEQYF. The DNA for the CDR3 is TGTGCCAGCAGTGTGGGTCTAGCGGAGTACTACGAGCAGTACTTC.